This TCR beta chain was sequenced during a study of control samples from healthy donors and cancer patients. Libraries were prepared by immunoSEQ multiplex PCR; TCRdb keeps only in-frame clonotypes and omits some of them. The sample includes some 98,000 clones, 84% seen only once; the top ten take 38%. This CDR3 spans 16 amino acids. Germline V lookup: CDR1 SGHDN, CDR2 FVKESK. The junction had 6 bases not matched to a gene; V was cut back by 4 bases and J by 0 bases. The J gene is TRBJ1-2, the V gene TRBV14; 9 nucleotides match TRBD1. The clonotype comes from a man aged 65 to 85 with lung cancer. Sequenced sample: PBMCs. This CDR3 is CASSRDRGIANYGYTF. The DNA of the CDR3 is TGTGCCAGCAGCCGCGACAGGGGGATAGCTAACTATGGCTACACCTTC. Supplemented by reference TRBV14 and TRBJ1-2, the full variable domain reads EAGVTQFPSHSVIEKGQTVTLRCDPISGHDNLYWYRRVMGKEIKFLLHFVKESKQDESGMPNNRFLAERTGGTYSTLKVQPAELEDSGVYFCASSRDRGIANYGYTFGSGTRLTVV.